This T cell receptor beta chain was identified during a study of cytomegalovirus exposure and HLA in healthy donors. With regard to this clone: The antigen is unknown.

In the PCR, 60 Vbeta and 13 Jbeta primers were used. TCRdb's copy holds only in-frame clones and misses some; the assay was immunoSEQ multiplex PCR. This sample has 85,000 to 130,000 clones, with less than 80% found just once. V dropped 0 bases and J dropped 6 bases, with 7 bases sitting between them. Germline V gene lookup returns CDR1 SGHRS and CDR2 YFSETQ. This CDR3 has 13 residues. Study-level findings and limits: With DRB1 most and HLA-C fewest, TCR association rates differed between HLA loci in a later analysis.

V and J are TRBV5-1 and TRBJ2-4; D is unresolved. This sequence was found in a man between 60 and 75 years old in good health and CMV-seronegative. Sequences were obtained from PBMCs. CDR3 in DNA: TGCGCCAGCAGCTTGGAATCGCGAAACATTCAGTACTTC. Its protein is CASSLESRNIQYF.